Following are 5 T cell receptor beta chains from one sample sequenced in a study of shared clonotypes between healthy human individuals. Method: immunoSEQ multiplex PCR; TCRdb's copy keeps in-frame clones and lacks some. The sample lists about 1.1 million clones, approximately 80% seen once, with 0.89% in the top ten. Sequenced sample: memory CD4+ T cells from PBMCs. As for subset: CD45RA-negative fraction. The source of these receptors is a man younger than 35 in good health. Some clones in this sample may be carry-over from other donors' samples.

This chain uses TRBV7-8 with TRBJ1-2; D remains ambiguous. This CDR3 is 14 amino acids long. V dropped 5 bases and J dropped 4 bases, with 14 bases sitting between them. The germline V gene encodes CDR1 SGHVS and CDR2 FQNEAQ. CDR3 protein: CASSPGQNLYGYTF. CDR3 DNA sequence: TGTGCCAGCAGCCCTGGTCAAAACCTCTATGGCTACACCTTC.

This clone was picked up one time. The rearrangement joins TRBV29-1 to TRBJ2-3, with 10 bases identical to TRBD2. This CDR3 is built from 18 residues. With 2 bases clipped from V and 6 bases from J, the junction kept 17 bases outside the gene matches. CDR1 is SQVTM and CDR2 is ANQGSEA in the germline V gene. CDR3 in DNA: TGCAGCGTTGAAATGGTTCAGGGGAAAGGACTAGCGGTTGATACGCAGTATTTT. Translating it yields CSVEMVQGKGLAVDTQYF.

J is TRBJ1-4 and V is TRBV5-1; tentative D call: TRBD1 (6 bases). This CDR3 has 19 amino acids. V was pared by 4 bases and J by 0 bases, with 22 bases between. Germline CDR1 and CDR2: SGHRS and YFSETQ. CDR3 loop: CASSAYTRDTAPTNEKLFF. CDR3 bases: TGCGCCAGCAGCGCCTATACGCGGGACACCGCTCCAACTAATGAAAAACTGTTTTTT.

This clone was picked up many times. Other DNA sequences in the sample encode the same CDR3. This chain links TRBV20-1 with TRBJ1-1; no clear D. V was clipped by 3 bases and J by 0 bases, with 2 bases between them. This CDR3 region has 11 residues. Germline V gives CDR1 DFQATT, CDR2 SNEGSKA (reference sequence). The CDR3 sequence is CSARMNTEAFF. The CDR3 nucleotides are TGCAGTGCTAGGATGAACACTGAAGCTTTCTTT.

V and J are TRBV5-1 and TRBJ2-5, with TRBD1 as a possible D gene (6 bases). The germline V gene has CDR1 SGHRS and CDR2 YFSETQ. V lost 5 bases and J lost 5, with 16 bases in between. CDR3 length: 14 amino acids. CDR3 in DNA: TGCGCCAGCAGAACCGGACAGAGGTTGGAGACCCAGTACTTC. It translates to CASRTGQRLETQYF.